A single sample is the source of the 3 T cell receptor beta chains below, sequenced in a study of cytomegalovirus exposure and HLA in healthy donors. Both 60 Vbeta primers and 13 Jbeta primers went into the PCR. This table comes from immunoSEQ multiplex PCR, and its TCRdb copy is limited to in-frame clones, with some not included. The sample includes roughly 130,000 clones, roughly 74% seen only once; the top ten take almost 6%. The sample was PBMCs. The receptors come from a woman in her fifties or sixties in good health and CMV-seropositive.

The CDR3 DNA reads TGTGCCAGCAGCTTAGAGCGGGAGGGCCAAGAGACCCAGTACTTC. Translated: CASSLEREGQETQYF. V gene TRBV13 combines with J gene TRBJ2-5, with 10 bases aligning to TRBD2. CDR1 and CDR2 (germline): PRHDT, FYEKMQ (reference sequence). The CDR3 spans 15 residues. V shed 1 base, J shed 1 base, and the junction held 0 bases outside the gene matches. Variable domain in full (rest from reference TRBV13 and TRBJ2-5): AAGVIQSPRHLIKEKRETATLKCYPIPRHDTVYWYQQGPGQDPQFLISFYEKMQSDKGSIPDRFSAQQFSDYHSELNMSSLELGDSALYFCASSLEREGQETQYFGPGTRLLVL.

The rearrangement joins TRBV2 to TRBJ2-3; weak D call: TRBD1 (6 bases). This CDR3 has 14 residues. Trimming shortened V by 7 bases and J by 2 bases, and 13 bases separated the two germline ends. Germline V CDR1 and CDR2: SNHLY, FYNNEI. Written as DNA, the CDR3 is TGTGCCAGCAACAGGGAAGGGCCCACAGATACGCAGTATTTT. It is translated as CASNREGPTDTQYF.

This sequence joins TRBV7-9 and TRBJ2-5, with D unresolved. CDR1 SEHNR and CDR2 FQNEAQ come from the germline V gene (reference sequence). The V gene lost 1 base and the J gene lost 3 bases, with 6 bases spanning the gap. The CDR3 has 13 residues. CDR3 region: CASSLGAEETQYF. CDR3 nucleotide sequence: TGTGCCAGCAGCTTAGGGGCAGAAGAGACCCAGTACTTC.